This T cell receptor (beta chain) is drawn from a study of T-cell memory formation after mild COVID-19. At the level of the study: TCR clusters were mostly confined to one donor each.

General study results and limits: Day 15 to 85 contracting clones showed balanced CD4/CD8; day 15 to 37 expanders favored CD4+.

This clonotype showed up just a few times. Its specificity is unknown. CDR1 is KGHDR and CDR2 is SFDVKD in the germline V gene. V was clipped by 2 bases and J by 4 bases; unmatched bases: 12. This CDR3 has 17 residues. The 5'RACE method, run with constant-segment primers, produced TCR alpha and TCR beta cDNA libraries (carrying sample barcodes and UMIs). TCRdb reprocessed the 5' RACE reads with MiXCR, giving one entry per CDR3 protein. The table lists roughly 190,000 distinct CDR3 sequences, about 10% of them singletons. Material: PBMCs or a T cell subset sorted from them (not recorded which). The TCR was taken from a man younger than 30 who had mild COVID-19 (a few samples of this study predate the infection). Cell type and time point are not known. The chain links TRBV24-1 to TRBJ1-2; 7 bases map to TRBD1. The CDR3 sequence: CATSDWDTGAGGYGYTF. In nucleotides, the CDR3 is TGTGCCACCAGTGATTGGGATACAGGGGCCGGCGGCTATGGCTACACCTTC.